What follows are 13 T cell receptor beta chains derived from one specimen sequenced in a study of T cell changes during pregnancy in multiple sclerosis. The method was immunoSEQ multiplex PCR; TCRdb's version includes in-frame clones alone and lacks a portion of them. The table has fewer than 60,000 clones, roughly 90% seen once. This specimen was CD4+ T cells from peripheral blood mononuclear cells, taken after pregnancy. Receptor source: a female donor with multiple sclerosis, enrolled in a pregnancy study.

V usage is TRBV9 and J usage is TRBJ2-2, with 8 nucleotides matching TRBD2. From germline, CDR1 is SGDLS and CDR2 YYNGEE. The CDR3 extends over 16 amino acids. Germline trimming cut 0 bases from V and 2 bases from J; bases unmatched to any gene: 3. The DNA for the CDR3 is TGTGCCAGCAGCGTAGCGAGCGGGGGTAACACCGGGGAGCTGTTTTTT. As protein: CASSVASGGNTGELFF.

The rearrangement joins TRBV19 to TRBJ1-1; maybe TRBD1 (6 bases). The CDR3 sequence is 13 residues long. Deletions cut 7 bases from V and 7 bases from J, with 16 bases between. From germline, CDR1 is LNHDA and CDR2 SQIVND (reference sequence). The CDR3 region has the DNA TGTGCCAGTACCCCCCTCCGAGGGGGTGAAGCTTTCTTT. Protein: CASTPLRGGEAFF.

The J gene is TRBJ1-2, the V gene TRBV9, with 11 bases lining up with TRBD1. The germline V gene encodes CDR1 SGDLS and CDR2 YYNGEE. The CDR3 runs to 15 residues. The V and J ends lost 0 bases and 4 bases, in that order; junction bases with no gene match: 2. The CDR3 DNA follows: TGTGCCAGCAGCGTAGACGGGACAGGGGGCTATGGCTACACCTTC. Protein sequence: CASSVDGTGGYGYTF.

The chain uses TRBV18 and TRBJ2-2; 10 nucleotides match TRBD1. The CDR3 loop spans 15 amino acids. The germline V gene has CDR1 KGHSH and CDR2 LQKENI. Trimming removed 3 bases from V and 4 bases from J; junction bases left unmatched: 2. The CDR3 DNA reads TGTGCCAGCTCACCGGGACAGGGGCGCACCGGGGAGCTGTTTTTT. Protein sequence: CASSPGQGRTGELFF.

This clone was found a few times. The V call is TRBV6-5, the J call TRBJ1-1, with D uncertain. Germline CDR1 and CDR2: MNHEY and SVGAGI. V was cut by 7 bases and J by 5 bases, with 17 bases left in between. This CDR3 has 14 amino acids. The CDR3 here is CASISLFEWTEAFF. The CDR3 region has the DNA TGTGCCAGCATAAGTCTGTTTGAGTGGACTGAAGCTTTCTTT.

The chain employs TRBV6-5 and TRBJ2-2; 7 positions agree with TRBD2. The V gene's germline CDR1 is MNHEY and CDR2 SVGAGI. The CDR3 consists of 13 residues. J was trimmed by 13 bases and V by 0 bases; bases with no gene match: 5. CDR3 amino acids: CASSYSRGEGLFF. CDR3 sequence (DNA): TGTGCCAGCAGTTACTCGCGTGGGGAGGGGCTGTTTTTT.

The genes are TRBV9 and TRBJ1-1; 7 bases are shared with TRBD1. This CDR3 is built from 14 residues. Germline CDR1 SGDLS, CDR2 YYNGEE. V lost 0 bases to trimming and J lost 1 base; unmatched junction nucleotides: 0. The CDR3 coding sequence is TGTGCCAGCAGCGTAGGACAGGGGAACACTGAAGCTTTCTTT. Translated, it gives CASSVGQGNTEAFF.

This clone was recorded only once. The rearrangement links TRBV19 to TRBJ2-7; D call uncertain. Germline CDR1 reads LNHDA; CDR2 reads SQIVND (reference sequence). V was clipped by 3 bases and J by 0 bases, with 15 bases between them. This CDR3 has 16 amino acids. The CDR3 loop reads CASSIPSGRSSYEQYF. The CDR3 DNA follows: TGTGCCAGTAGTATCCCCTCGGGTCGAAGCTCCTACGAGCAGTACTTC.

V is TRBV6-5 and J is TRBJ1-2; D uncertain. Germline V lookup: CDR1 MNHEY, CDR2 SVGAGI. The CDR3 runs to 16 residues. V was shortened by 0 bases and J by 8 bases, with 19 bases between the two germline ends. The DNA of the CDR3 is TGTGCCAGCAGTTACTCGGGAGCCCCGAAAGTTGGGGGCTACACCTTC. Protein sequence: CASSYSGAPKVGGYTF.

This clone has more than one count but fewer than ten. The V and J genes are TRBV14 and TRBJ1-5; 8 bases align to TRBD1. The CDR3 is made up of 14 amino acids. V shed 4 bases, J shed 4 bases, and the junction held 3 bases outside the gene matches. CDR1 and CDR2 (germline): SGHDN, FVKESK. CDR3 protein: CASSRTGRNQPQHF. The DNA of the CDR3 is TGTGCCAGCAGCCGGACAGGGCGGAATCAGCCCCAGCATTTT.

The chain recombines TRBV19 with TRBJ1-1; D is unclear. V was cut by 8 bases and J by 0 bases, with 13 bases left in between. Per germline, CDR1 LNHDA and CDR2 SQIVND (reference sequence). This CDR3 region has 14 residues. CDR3 DNA: TGTGCCAGTTTCCCTCCGGGTCTGAACACTGAAGCTTTCTTT. Its translation is CASFPPGLNTEAFF.

The chain is built from TRBV7-2 and TRBJ1-1, with D perhaps matching TRBD1 (6 bases). Trimming removed 2 bases at V and 5 bases at J, with 18 bases between. The CDR3 length is 16 residues. The germline gives CDR1 SGHTA, CDR2 FQGNSA. The CDR3 DNA follows: TGTGCCAGCAGCTTAACGACCAGCCTAAGGGGGACTGAAGCTTTCTTT. Protein product: CASSLTTSLRGTEAFF.

The count of this clone is one. V gene TRBV6-4 combines with J gene TRBJ1-6; D perhaps matches TRBD1 (5 bases). This CDR3 is built from 13 residues. In germline, CDR1 is MRHNA, CDR2 SNTAGT. Trimming cost V 5 bases and J 8 bases, with 10 bases left between them. Written as DNA, the CDR3 is TGTGCCAGCAGTCGGGGGGGGGATTCACCCCTCCACTTT. Its translation is CASSRGGDSPLHF.